The clone carrying this T cell receptor (beta chain) has a handful of counts. No antigen is known for it. This sample was included in a study of T cells after yellow fever vaccination. Across the study: Those fractions that held only low numbers of cells were prepared using the SMART-Seq v4 Ultra Low Input RNA kit. General observations from the study: Weaker, the secondary response had a peak occurring faster, on day 5 versus 15. Reappearance after the booster was observed for most primary-vaccination clones (roughly 95% CD4, over 70% CD8).

CDR1 and CDR2 from the germline V gene are MGHRA and YSYEKL. The V end lost 2 bases, the J end lost 6 bases, and 29 bases lay between the germline ends. CDR3 length: 20 residues. It was through 5'RACE template switching that TCR cDNA was made, with a universal primer site and UMIs added. TCRdb recomputed calls from the 5' RACE reads with MiXCR, one row per CDR3 protein. The sample lists a few hundred thousand distinct CDR3 sequences, roughly 8.4% occurring once. This specimen consisted of PBMCs, obtained roughly 45 days after the first yellow fever vaccination. The receptor was isolated from a man aged 18 to 30 who received the YFV17D yellow fever vaccine. This sequence joins TRBV4-1 and TRBJ2-1; D call uncertain. The CDR3 here is CASSQPPGRALGGPVNEQFF. The CDR3 region has the DNA TGCGCCAGCAGCCAACCCCCTGGTCGGGCTTTGGGTGGGCCGGTCAATGAGCAGTTCTTC.